Below are 32 T cell receptor beta chains sequenced from a single sample in a study of CD8+CD57+ T cells in acquired aplastic anemia. For CDR3 and TCR beta VDJ profiling, genomic DNA was the template used. MiXCR was run by TCRdb on the reads, yielding one entry per CDR3 protein. The sample consists of hundreds of thousands of distinct CDR3 sequences, around 72% of them appearing once. Material for sequencing was sorted CD4+, CD8+, or CD8+CD57+ T cells (not recorded which) from PBMCs. The origin of the receptors is a human donor in good health, serving as a control.

The CDR3 is CSAMGVLHF. In DNA, the CDR3 is TGCAGTGCTATGGGGGTCCTCCACTTT. The chain joins TRBV20-1 to TRBJ1-6, with D possibly being TRBD1 (5 bases). The CDR3 totals 9 residues. Germline loops: CDR1 DFQATT, CDR2 SNEGSKA (reference sequence). Trimming shortened V by 4 bases and J by 15 bases, and 7 bases separated the two germline ends.

This clonotype showed up many times. The CDR3 sequence is CASSPETGPGNTIYF. In DNA form, the CDR3 reads TGTGCCAGCTCACCTGAGACAGGGCCTGGAAACACCATATATTTT. The V and J genes are TRBV18 and TRBJ1-3, with 7 bases identical to TRBD1. CDR1 and CDR2 (germline): KGHSH, LQKENI. Trimming cost V 3 bases and J 2 bases; bases outside gene matches: 4. The CDR3 is 15 amino acids.

The chain combines TRBV11-2 with TRBJ1-1; weak D call: TRBD1 (5 bases). Per the germline V gene, CDR1 is SGHAT and CDR2 is FQNNGV. The CDR3 has 13 residues. Trimming stripped 7 bases from V and 6 bases from J, with 15 bases between. The CDR3 loop reads CASTSNRGAEAFF. The CDR3 DNA follows: TGTGCCAGCACCTCGAACCGGGGGGCTGAAGCTTTCTTT. Full variable domain (outside the CDR3, taken from reference TRBV11-2 and TRBJ1-1): EAGVAQSPRYKIIEKRQSVAFWCNPISGHATLYWYQQILGQGPKLLIQFQNNGVVDDSQLPKDRFSAERLKGVDSTLKIQPAKLEDSAVYLCASTSNRGAEAFFGQGTRLTVV.

The chain combines TRBV7-9 with TRBJ2-5, with a tentative D call TRBD1 (5 bases). Germline values: CDR1 SEHNR, CDR2 FQNEAQ (reference sequence). V lost 4 bases and J 2 bases, leaving 11 bases between the germline ends. The CDR3 spans 14 residues. The CDR3 region is CASSSLDKQETQYF. The CDR3 DNA sequence: TGTGCCAGCAGCTCTCTGGACAAGCAAGAGACCCAGTACTTC. Filled out from reference TRBV7-9 and TRBJ2-5, the complete variable domain reads DTGVSQNPRHKITKRGQNVTFRCDPISEHNRLYWYRQTLGQGPEFLTYFQNEAQLEKSRLLSDRFSAERPKGSFSTLEIQRTEQGDSAMYLCASSSLDKQETQYFGPGTRLLVL.

V and J are TRBV6-5 and TRBJ2-2; no definite D call. Germline V lookup: CDR1 MNHEY, CDR2 SVGAGI. The CDR3 runs 16 residues. V shed 2 bases and J shed 0 bases, with 10 bases lying between them. CDR3 nucleotide sequence: TGTGCCAGCAGTTACGCTGGTGTATCGAACACCGGGGAGCTGTTTTTT. Amino acid sequence: CASSYAGVSNTGELFF.

This clonotype was counted ten times or more. The genes are TRBV19 and TRBJ1-5; 8 bases line up with TRBD1. From germline, CDR1 is LNHDA and CDR2 SQIVND (reference sequence). Trimming at V came to 6 bases and at J to 5 bases, leaving 12 bases not matched to a gene. The CDR3 is made up of 16 amino acids. The CDR3, as DNA: TGTGCCAGTAGCACAAATAAACAGGGGGGAGATCAGCCCCAGCATTTT. Its protein product is CASSTNKQGGDQPQHF.

The V gene is TRBV20-1, the J gene TRBJ1-1; 9 bases line up with TRBD1. The CDR3 has 17 residues. Germline V gives CDR1 DFQATT, CDR2 SNEGSKA (reference sequence). Trimming at V came to 8 bases and at J to 1 base, leaving 17 bases not matched to a gene. The CDR3 nucleotides are TGCAGTACTTACGGACAGGGGAGGACTGCGGCGAACACTGAAGCTTTCTTT. Amino acid sequence: CSTYGQGRTAANTEAFF.

The chain has TRBV7-8 and TRBJ2-7, with 8 nucleotides matching TRBD2. V dropped 3 bases and J dropped 8; count of bases not matched to a gene: 15. The CDR3 is 16 residues long. From germline, CDR1 is SGHVS and CDR2 FQNEAQ. Here the CDR3 reads CASSLGARGAETQQYF. The CDR3 DNA reads as TGTGCCAGCAGCTTGGGGGCGCGGGGGGCCGAGACCCAGCAGTACTTC.

The rearrangement links TRBV19 to TRBJ1-6; TRBD1 matches 8 bases. V gave up 9 bases and J gave up 7 bases; unmatched junction bases: 8. Germline values: CDR1 LNHDA, CDR2 SQIVND (reference sequence). The CDR3 loop spans 14 amino acids. As DNA, the CDR3 is TGTGCCAGCAGCTTTCGGACAGGGAATTCACCCCTCCACTTT. Its protein product is CASSFRTGNSPLHF.

As to this clonotype: Germline and junction disagree at one end, which may indicate a read error. V is TRBV9 and J is TRBJ2-1, with 7 bases fitting TRBD2. The CDR3 has 14 amino acids. Germline V lookup: CDR1 SGDLS, CDR2 YYNGEE. The CDR3 sequence is CASSVLGGSNEEFF. Written as DNA, the CDR3 is TGTGCCAGCAGCGTATTGGGGGGGTCAAATGAGGAGTTCTTC.

This clonotype was detected once. V gene TRBV11-1 combines with J gene TRBJ2-7; no clear D gene. Looked up from germline, CDR1 is SGHAT and CDR2 is FQDESV (reference sequence). The V gene lost 5 bases and the J gene lost 4 bases, with 15 bases spanning the gap. The CDR3 extends over 14 amino acids. CDR3 amino acids: CASSVVGDSYEQYF. The DNA for the CDR3 is TGTGCCAGCAGCGTAGTTGGTGATTCGTACGAGCAGTACTTC.

This chain uses TRBV20-1 with TRBJ2-7; D remains unclear. The CDR3 spans 14 residues. CDR1 is DFQATT, CDR2 SNEGSKA, per germline (reference sequence). V lost 0 bases to trimming and J lost 7 bases, with 16 bases between them. CDR3 coding DNA: TGCAGTGCTAGAGATCGGCCCAATATAGGGGAGCAGTACTTC. Translated, it gives CSARDRPNIGEQYF.

The DNA for the CDR3 is TGTGCCAGCAGCTATTTGACAGCTCCCTACGAGCAGTACTTC. Protein product: CASSYLTAPYEQYF. The chain combines TRBV5-6 with TRBJ2-7; possibly TRBD1 for D (5 bases). V was trimmed by 3 bases and J by 2 bases, leaving 12 bases between them. The germline CDR1 and CDR2 sequences are SGHDT and YYEEEE. This CDR3 region has 14 residues.

This clonotype was recorded many times. The J gene is TRBJ1-2, the V gene TRBV7-9; D not resolved. CDR3 length: 13 residues. V lost 3 bases and J lost 6, with 11 bases in between. From germline, CDR1 is SEHNR and CDR2 FQNEAQ (reference sequence). Here the CDR3 reads CASSFQGKDGYTF. The CDR3 nucleotides read TGTGCCAGCAGCTTCCAAGGGAAAGATGGCTACACCTTC.

A word on this clonotype: Without the conserved terminal phenylalanine or tryptophan, this CDR3 likely stems from a read error. The limits of the CDR3 on the DNA are not certain, so only TCRdb's listed CDR3 is given. The rearrangement uses TRBV7-7 and TRBJ2-7; the D call of TRBD1 is as the table states it, not checked on the DNA. The germline gives CDR1 SSHAT, CDR2 FNYEAQ (reference sequence). The CDR3 region is 13 residues in length, termini included. The CDR3 spells CASSHVPTYYEHY.

Notes on this clonotype: This CDR3 fails to terminate in the conserved phenylalanine or tryptophan, so it likely reflects a read error. The limits of the CDR3 on the DNA are not certain, so only TCRdb's listed CDR3 is given. The chain carries TRBV7-3 and TRBJ1-4. Inclusive of both ends, the CDR3 amounts to 13 amino acids. CDR1 is SGHTA and CDR2 is FQGTGA in the germline V gene. CDR3: CASSDGANEDQFL.

The chain employs TRBV12-5 and TRBJ1-2, with D possibly matching TRBD1 (5 bases). There are 15 residues in the CDR3. The germline V gene encodes CDR1 LGHNT and CDR2 FRNRAP. V gave up 7 bases and J gave up 6 bases, with 21 bases separating them. In nucleotides, the CDR3 is TGTGCTAGTGTCCGACTGGGCGTCAGGGCGGATGGCTACACCTTC. Protein product: CASVRLGVRADGYTF.

This clonotype was seen more than once but under ten times. The chain employs TRBV19 and TRBJ1-2, with D unclear. Trimming pared 6 bases from V and 0 bases from J, leaving 11 bases between. The germline gives CDR1 LNHDA, CDR2 SQIVND (reference sequence). This CDR3 has 14 amino acids. The CDR3 DNA sequence: TGTGCCAGTAGCGAAGGGAGCTCTAACTATGGCTACACCTTC. As protein: CASSEGSSNYGYTF.

V and J are TRBV5-8 and TRBJ2-7, with 7 bases aligning to TRBD2. The CDR3 has 13 residues. V dropped 5 bases and J dropped 2; count of bases not matched to a gene: 4. Germline CDR1 SGHTS, CDR2 YDEGEE. CDR3 DNA sequence: TGTGCCAGCAGTGCGGGGGAGGCCTACGAGCAGTACTTC. Protein: CASSAGEAYEQYF.

This clonotype has just one count. Because the CDR3 is missing its conserved closing phenylalanine or tryptophan, this is likely a read error. The DNA is omitted, as the CDR3 cannot be located on it reliably, and the CDR3 follows TCRdb's listing. The chain recombines TRBV7-9 with TRBJ1-6. The CDR3 is 13 residues long, ends included. Germline assignment: CDR1 SEHNR and CDR2 FQNEAQ (reference sequence). CDR3 sequence: CASISAETQYFGL.

With respect to this clonotype: Because the CDR3 is missing its conserved closing phenylalanine or tryptophan, this is likely a read error. Because the CDR3's place on the DNA is in doubt, the DNA is left out and the CDR3 is given as listed by TCRdb. The chain carries TRBV7-8 and TRBJ1-5. Germline V gene sequence: CDR1 SGHVS, CDR2 FQNEAQ. The CDR3 spans 13 residues, counting both ends. The CDR3 loop is CATTADWTQYFRS.

This clonotype showed up many times. The V and J genes are TRBV2 and TRBJ1-4, with no clear D. The CDR3 has 12 residues. Trimming removed 4 bases at V and 8 bases at J, with 8 bases between. Germline V gene lookup returns CDR1 SNHLY and CDR2 FYNNEI. The CDR3 reads CASSVAWEKLFF. Here the CDR3 DNA reads TGTGCCAGCAGTGTAGCGTGGGAAAAACTGTTTTTT.

As concerns this clonotype: The missing conserved phenylalanine or tryptophan at the end of this CDR3 makes a read error likely. The chain combines TRBV20-1 with TRBJ2-7; D remains ambiguous. With 1 base removed from V and 7 bases from J, the gap between germline ends came to 14 bases. Germline V gene lookup returns CDR1 DFQATT and CDR2 SNEGSKA (reference sequence). There are 13 residues in the CDR3. The CDR3 protein is CSARVLRGQEQYL. The CDR3 nucleotides read TGCAGTGCTAGAGTTTTACGTGGCCAGGAGCAGTACCTC.

V gene TRBV9 combines with J gene TRBJ2-1; 12 bases are shared with TRBD2. V shed 0 bases and J 10 bases; nucleotides not matched to a gene: 11. The CDR3 has 17 amino acids. Germline lookup yields CDR1 SGDLS and CDR2 YYNGEE. In DNA, the CDR3 is TGTGCCAGCAGCGTAGGTGCTAGCGGGGGGGCCCGTGGGGAGCAGTTCTTC. Protein product: CASSVGASGGARGEQFF.

Of note for this clonotype: A junction boundary mismatches the germline segment, possibly from a read error. The chain recombines TRBV7-6 with TRBJ2-7, with a tentative D call TRBD2 (5 bases). This CDR3 region has 14 residues. Germline V gene lookup returns CDR1 SGHVS and CDR2 FNYEAQ. Here the CDR3 DNA reads TGTGCCAGCAGCGCCGGCTCGGAGGCCAACGAGCCGTCGTTC. Translated, it gives CASSAGSEANEPSF.

Concerning this clonotype: The final CDR3 position lacks the conserved phenylalanine or tryptophan, pointing to a likely read error. The limits of the CDR3 on the DNA are not certain, so only TCRdb's listed CDR3 is given. The genes are TRBV5-5 and TRBJ1-1; TRBD1 is taken as the D call from the table, unchecked against the DNA. Germline lookup yields CDR1 SGHKS and CDR2 YYEKEE (reference sequence). A total of 8 residues make up the CDR3, ends included. CDR3 in amino acids: CASSLEGQ.

This clonotype was detected once. The rearrangement joins TRBV19 to TRBJ1-2; 10 bases are shared with TRBD1. The V gene's germline CDR1 is LNHDA and CDR2 SQIVND (reference sequence). Trimming at V came to 6 bases and at J to 2 bases, leaving 9 bases not matched to a gene. This CDR3 is built from 16 residues. The CDR3 loop is CASSSATGGGNYGYTF. The CDR3 DNA reads TGTGCCAGTAGCTCTGCGACAGGGGGCGGGAACTATGGCTACACCTTC. Together with reference TRBV19 and TRBJ1-2, the CDR3 gives the full variable domain: DGGITQSPKYLFRKEGQNVTLSCEQNLNHDAMYWYRQDPGQGLRLIYYSQIVNDFQKGDIAEGYSVSREKKESFPLTVTSAQKNPTAFYLCASSSATGGGNYGYTFGSGTRLTVV.

On this clonotype: Its ends do not fully match the called genes, so a read error is possible. The chain couples TRBV5-1 to TRBJ1-5; no reliable D call. The CDR3 length is 15 residues. CDR1 SGHRS and CDR2 YFSETQ come from the germline V gene. CDR3 coding DNA: TGTGCCACCAGCAGATCCAACACGGCAGTTCAGCTCCAGCATTTT. This codes for CATSRSNTAVQLQHF.

Regarding this clonotype: A junction end diverges from the germline sequence, so it may reflect a read error. CDR3 bases: TGTGCCAGCAGCTTGGGGGCAGCAACCTACAATGAGCGGTTCTTC. Its translation is CASSLGAATYNERFF. The V call is TRBV7-3, the J call TRBJ2-1; D possibly corresponds to TRBD1 (6 bases). From germline, CDR1 is SGHTA and CDR2 FQGTGA. This CDR3 contains 15 residues. Combining the CDR3 with reference TRBV7-3 and TRBJ2-1 gives the whole variable domain GAGVSQTPSNKVTEKGKYVELRCDPISGHTALYWYRQSLGQGPEFLIYFQGTGAADDSGLPNDRFFAVRPEGSVSTLKIQRTERGDSAVYLCASSLGAATYNERFFGPGTRLTVL.

This clonotype is a singleton in its sample. The chain uses TRBV7-8 and TRBJ1-5; D unresolved. CDR1 and CDR2 from the germline V gene are SGHVS and FQNEAQ. This CDR3 is built from 13 residues. V shed 5 bases and J shed 7 bases, with 12 bases lying between them. CDR3 sequence (DNA): TGTGCCAGCAGCCTGCGCCAACGGCAGCCCCAGCATTTT. Translated: CASSLRQRQPQHF.

The CDR3 nucleotides are TGCGCCAACCTGACAGGTCCGATCCCCTCCTACGAGCAGTACTTC. Amino acid sequence: CANLTGPIPSYEQYF. The chain uses TRBV10-2 and TRBJ2-7; possibly TRBD1 for D (6 bases). CDR1 is WSHSY and CDR2 is SAAADI in the germline V gene. The CDR3 covers 15 residues. V shed 10 bases and J shed 0 bases, with 19 bases lying between them.

In this sample, this clonotype turned up a few times. The chain links TRBV29-1 to TRBJ2-3; TRBD1 aligns across 7 bases. The ends lost 7 bases at V and 4 bases at J; junction bases unmatched: 11. The CDR3 spans 14 residues. The germline V gene has CDR1 SQVTM and CDR2 ANQGSEA. CDR3 sequence: CSADSDREADTQYF. The CDR3 DNA follows: TGCAGCGCCGATTCCGACAGGGAAGCAGATACGCAGTATTTT.